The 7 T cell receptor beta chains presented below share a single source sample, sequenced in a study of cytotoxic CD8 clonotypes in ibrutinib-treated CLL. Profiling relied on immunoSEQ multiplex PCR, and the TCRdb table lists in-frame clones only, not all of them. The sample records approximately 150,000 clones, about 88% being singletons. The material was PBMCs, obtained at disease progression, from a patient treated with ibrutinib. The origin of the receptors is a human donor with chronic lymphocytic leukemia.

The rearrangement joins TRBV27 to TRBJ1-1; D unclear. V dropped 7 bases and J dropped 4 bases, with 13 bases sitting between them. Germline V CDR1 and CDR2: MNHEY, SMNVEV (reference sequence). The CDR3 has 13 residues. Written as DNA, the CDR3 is TGTGCCAGCAAGTTCGGCAGCTCCACTGAAGCTTTCTTT. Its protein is CASKFGSSTEAFF.

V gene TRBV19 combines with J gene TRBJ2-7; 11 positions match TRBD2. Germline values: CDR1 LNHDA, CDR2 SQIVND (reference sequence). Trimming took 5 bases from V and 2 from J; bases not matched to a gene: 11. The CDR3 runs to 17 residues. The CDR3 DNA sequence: TGTGCCAGTAGTCATCTGGGCTATAGCGGGAGGGCCTACGAGCAGTACTTC. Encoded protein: CASSHLGYSGRAYEQYF.

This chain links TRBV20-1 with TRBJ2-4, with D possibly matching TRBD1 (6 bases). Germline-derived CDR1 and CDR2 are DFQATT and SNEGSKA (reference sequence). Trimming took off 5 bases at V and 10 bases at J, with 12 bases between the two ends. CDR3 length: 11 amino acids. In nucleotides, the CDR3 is TGCAGTGCTGTGCAAGGGGGAATTCAGTACTTC. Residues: CSAVQGGIQYF.

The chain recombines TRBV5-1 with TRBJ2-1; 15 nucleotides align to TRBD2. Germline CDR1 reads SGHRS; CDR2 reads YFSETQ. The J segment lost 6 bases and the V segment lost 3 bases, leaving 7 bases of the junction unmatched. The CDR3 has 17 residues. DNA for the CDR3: TGCGCCAGCAGCTCGGGACTAGCGGGAGGCCTAGGCAATGAGCAGTTCTTC. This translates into CASSSGLAGGLGNEQFF.

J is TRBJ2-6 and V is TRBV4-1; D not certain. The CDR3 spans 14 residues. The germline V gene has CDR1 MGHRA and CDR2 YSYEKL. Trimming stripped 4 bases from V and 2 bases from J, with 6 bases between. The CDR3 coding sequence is TGCGCCAGCAGCCCCCCGACTGGGGCCAACGTCCTGACTTTC. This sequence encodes CASSPPTGANVLTF.

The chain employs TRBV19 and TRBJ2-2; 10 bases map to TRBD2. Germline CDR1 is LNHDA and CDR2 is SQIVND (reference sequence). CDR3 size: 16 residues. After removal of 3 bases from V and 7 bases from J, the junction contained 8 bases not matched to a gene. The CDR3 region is CASSISSGRGGGELFF. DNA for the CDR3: TGTGCCAGTAGTATCTCTAGCGGGAGAGGGGGCGGGGAGCTGTTTTTT.

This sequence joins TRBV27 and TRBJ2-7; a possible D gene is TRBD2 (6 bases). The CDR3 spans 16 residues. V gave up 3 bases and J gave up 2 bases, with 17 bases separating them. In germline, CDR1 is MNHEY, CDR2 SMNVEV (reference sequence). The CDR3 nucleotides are TGTGCCAGCAGTTTTGCAGTTAGCGGTATCCCCTACGAGCAGTACTTC. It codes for CASSFAVSGIPYEQYF.